This T cell receptor beta chain was identified during a study of blood T cell repertoires in COVID-19. CDR3 length: 14 residues. Deletions cut 4 bases from V and 4 bases from J, with 14 bases between. Germline CDR1 is SEHNR and CDR2 is FQNEAQ (reference sequence). The table came from immunoSEQ multiplex PCR; TCRdb's copy has only in-frame clones and leaves some out. Of 100,000 or so clones detected, around 81% appear once; the ten largest clones hold over 8.5%. The TCR was taken from a woman aged 70-85 years with acute or convalescent COVID-19. The chain combines TRBV7-9 with TRBJ2-7; D uncertain. Sequencing was carried out using peripheral blood. CDR3 nucleotide sequence: TGTGCCAGCAGCTCGACGGGTCGTTCGTACGAGCAGTACTTC. This codes for CASSSTGRSYEQYF.